This T cell receptor (beta chain) appears in the sequencing data of a study of Graves' ophthalmopathy and Graves' hyperthyroidism. Study in general: Hyperthyroidism showing no ophthalmopathy within 18 months of follow-up was stable. Study-wide points: Most expanded thyroid clonotypes above 0.001 frequency also appeared in blood.

For this clonotype: The antigen remains undetermined.

RNA transcripts provided the template for amplifying TCR beta CDR3 regions. A first-round RT-PCR used HTBI primers, followed by a second-round multiplex PCR. TCRdb reanalysed the multiplex PCR reads using MiXCR and keeps one entry per CDR3 protein. The sample includes around 1.1 million distinct CDR3 sequences, about 38% of them seen just once. The receptor comes from an adult man with Graves' hyperthyroidism. Sequencing used peripheral blood or thyroid tissue (not recorded which).

CDR3 residues: CASGLLGQTNYGYTF. The DNA of the CDR3 is TGTGCCAGCGGCCTTCTGGGACAGACCAACTATGGCTACACCTTC. The chain carries TRBV27 and TRBJ1-2; 7 bases line up with TRBD1. V lost 8 bases to trimming and J lost 2 bases; unmatched junction nucleotides: 11. Germline CDR1 reads MNHEY; CDR2 reads SMNVEV (reference sequence). CDR3 size: 15 residues.